This record covers a single T cell receptor beta chain. V lost 1 base to trimming and J lost 6 bases, with 9 bases between them. Germline V gives CDR1 SQVTM, CDR2 ANQGSEA. The CDR3 is 13 residues long. The sample originates from a study of cytomegalovirus exposure and HLA in healthy donors. Study in general: The same platform as the 500 to 700 first-cohort repertoires was used for the 120 or so validation repertoires, a later analysis reported.

Sequencing was performed with immunoSEQ multiplex PCR; in TCRdb, only in-frame clones are kept and a portion is missing. The sample has 200,000 to 250,000 clones, 80% to 90% seen once. Sequencing was carried out using PBMCs. The TCR was taken from a woman younger than 30 in good health and CMV-seropositive. This chain links TRBV29-1 with TRBJ1-4, with D possibly TRBD1 on 6 matching bases. Written as DNA, the CDR3 is TGCAGCGTTGAAGGACAGGAGGATGAAAAACTGTTTTTT. This translates into CSVEGQEDEKLFF.